Shown below are 5 T cell receptor beta chains from a single sample sequenced in a study of blood T cells in healthy people across ages. The authors ran a second PCR of roughly 6 to 12 cycles using a sample-barcoded 5' primer and a J-beta primer mix. Each CDR3 protein is one row after TCRdb ran MiXCR on the 5' RACE reads. The table lists 760,000 or so distinct CDR3 sequences, 20% to 25% of them singletons. The sample was also linked to a second study, of T cells of mothers and their children.

Sequences were obtained from blood. Source of these receptors: a boy aged 5 to 17 in good health.

The chain has TRBV7-2 and TRBJ2-5; 13 bases agree with TRBD2. Germline CDR1 SGHTA, CDR2 FQGNSA. With V trimmed by 5 bases and J by 7 bases, 10 bases remained unmatched. The CDR3 contains 16 residues. The CDR3 DNA is TGTGCCAGCAGCCTTATACTAGCGGGGGGGCCTGGGACCCAGTACTTC. Its translation: CASSLILAGGPGTQYF. The whole variable domain, filled in from reference TRBV7-2 and TRBJ2-5, reads GAGVSQSPSNKVTEKGKDVELRCDPISGHTALYWYRQSLGQGLEFLIYFQGNSAPDKSGLPSDRFSAERTGGSVSTLTIQRTQQEDSAVYLCASSLILAGGPGTQYFGPGTRLLVL.

V usage is TRBV4-3 and J usage is TRBJ2-2; D is unclear. The V end lost 0 bases, the J end lost 6 bases, and 8 bases lay between the germline ends. CDR3 length equals 14 residues. The germline gives CDR1 LGHNA, CDR2 YSLEER. The CDR3 reads CASSQDRVPGELFF. The CDR3 coding sequence is TGCGCCAGCAGCCAAGATAGGGTCCCCGGGGAGCTGTTTTTT.

This clonotype was seen many times. One junction end disagrees with the germline gene, perhaps due to a read error. This chain links TRBV7-2 with TRBJ2-7; the match to TRBD1 covers 9 bases. The CDR3 totals 14 residues. Germline values: CDR1 SGHTA, CDR2 FQGNSA. The CDR3 region is CASSLRQGAYEQYF. The CDR3 DNA sequence: TGCGCCAGCAGCCTGAGACAGGGGGCCTACGAGCAGTACTTC.

The chain combines TRBV24-1 with TRBJ2-1, with 7 bases identical to TRBD2. This CDR3 contains 16 residues. V gave up 2 bases and J gave up 8 bases; unmatched junction bases: 11. Germline V gene sequence: CDR1 KGHDR, CDR2 SFDVKD. The CDR3 is CATSDSGEGTADEQFF. In DNA, the CDR3 is TGTGCCACCAGTGATTCTGGGGAGGGGACGGCGGATGAGCAGTTCTTC.

This clonotype was observed a handful of times. This chain links TRBV18 with TRBJ2-1; 10 nucleotides line up with TRBD2. Unmatched junction bases numbered 7, after V lost 3 bases and J lost 2 bases. The germline CDR1 and CDR2 sequences are KGHSH and LQKENI. The CDR3 has 17 residues. CDR3 nucleotides: TGTGCCAGCTCACCTCTTTTACTAGCGGGGACCTACAATGAGCAGTTCTTC. It encodes CASSPLLLAGTYNEQFF.